This passage covers 13 T cell receptor beta chains from one sample sequenced in a study of blood T cell repertoires in COVID-19. Assay used: immunoSEQ multiplex PCR; TCRdb lists only in-frame clones, some missing. The data contain around 47,000 clones, about 86% of them seen just once; the ten biggest clones take up 3% to 5%. The sequenced sample consisted of peripheral blood. The receptors shown here come from a man aged 40-55 years with COVID-19, enrolled during active disease.

This sequence joins TRBV7-3 and TRBJ2-1; possibly TRBD2 for D (5 bases). V lost 6 bases, J lost 8 bases, and 14 bases lay in between. The CDR3 spans 13 residues. CDR1 and CDR2 from the germline V gene are SGHTA and FQGTGA. The CDR3, as DNA: TGTGCCAGCAGAGAAGCGGTCGGCCATGAGCAGTTCTTC. This encodes CASREAVGHEQFF.

This clone was seen a handful of times. This sequence joins TRBV13 and TRBJ2-7; 7 nucleotides line up with TRBD2. This CDR3 contains 16 residues. J gave up 6 bases and V 2 bases, and 13 bases lay outside the gene matches. CDR1 and CDR2 (germline): PRHDT, FYEKMQ (reference sequence). The DNA for the CDR3 is TGTGCCAGCAGCTTATCAGGATTAGCGGGCCTCCGCGAGCAGTACTTC. Protein: CASSLSGLAGLREQYF.

V is TRBV29-1 and J is TRBJ2-7; 11 bases line up with TRBD1. V was clipped by 2 bases and J by 5 bases; unmatched bases: 8. The length of the CDR3 is 15 residues. CDR1 is SQVTM, CDR2 ANQGSEA, per germline. The CDR3 DNA reads as TGCAGCGTTGAACAGGACAGGGGGCGCCCCGACGAGCAGTACTTC. This sequence encodes CSVEQDRGRPDEQYF.

The CDR3 bases are TGTGCCAGCAGGAAACTAGCGGGTCTCTCTGAGGAGCAGTTCTTC. It codes for CASRKLAGLSEEQFF. The genes are TRBV27 and TRBJ2-1; 9 bases map to TRBD2. V trimming: 6 bases; J trimming: 10 bases; junction bases outside the gene matches: 13. Germline V CDR1 and CDR2: MNHEY, SMNVEV (reference sequence). The CDR3 length is 15 residues.

The chain employs TRBV11-3 and TRBJ2-3; TRBD2 aligns across 9 bases. There are 15 residues in the CDR3. Germline V gene lookup returns CDR1 SGHNT and CDR2 YENEEA. V was pared by 5 bases and J by 5 bases, with 8 bases of the junction left unmatched. The DNA for the CDR3 is TGTGCCAGCAGCCCCTCTAGCGGGGCACGAGATACGCAGTATTTT. Amino acid sequence: CASSPSSGARDTQYF.

The chain has TRBV24-1 and TRBJ1-4, with 7 bases aligning to TRBD1. Germline V gene lookup returns CDR1 KGHDR and CDR2 SFDVKD. The CDR3 totals 18 residues. V was clipped by 4 bases and J by 5 bases; unmatched bases: 15. The CDR3 spells CATSDPVKRQGHNEKLFF. CDR3 DNA: TGTGCCACCAGTGACCCCGTTAAAAGACAGGGACACAATGAAAAACTGTTTTTT.

The sample holds one count of this clone. The chain combines TRBV2 with TRBJ2-3, with 8 nucleotides matching TRBD2. The CDR3 loop spans 14 amino acids. Trimming at V came to 7 bases and at J to 3 bases, leaving 6 bases not matched to a gene. CDR1 is SNHLY and CDR2 is FYNNEI in the germline V gene. As DNA, the CDR3 is TGTGCCAGCAAACTAGCGGAAGGAACAGATACGCAGTATTTT. Protein product: CASKLAEGTDTQYF.

This chain connects TRBV2 to TRBJ1-1, with a possible D match to TRBD1 (5 bases). Trimming took off 5 bases at V and 1 base at J, with 20 bases between the two ends. In germline, CDR1 is SNHLY, CDR2 FYNNEI. The CDR3 runs 17 residues. The CDR3 coding sequence is TGTGCCAGCAGTCCCTCGCCCTCGGGGGTGGGGAACACTGAAGCTTTCTTT. It codes for CASSPSPSGVGNTEAFF.

The CDR3 sequence is CASRRTSLRGKTGELFF. The CDR3, as DNA: TGTGCCAGCAGACGAACCTCCCTCCGGGGGAAAACCGGGGAGCTGTTTTTT. The chain uses TRBV11-2 and TRBJ2-2, with a tentative D call TRBD2 (6 bases). This CDR3 is built from 17 residues. CDR1 is SGHAT, CDR2 FQNNGV, per germline. Trimming removed 6 bases at V and 5 bases at J, with 22 bases between.

This chain uses TRBV6-6 with TRBJ1-6, with D maybe TRBD1 (5 bases). Germline CDR1 reads MNHNY; CDR2 reads SVGAGI (reference sequence). This CDR3 is built from 15 residues. V lost 6 bases, J lost 10 bases, and 19 bases lay in between. The CDR3 spells CASRSKGGEGSPLHF. CDR3 DNA: TGTGCCAGCAGATCAAAGGGAGGGGAGGGATCACCCCTCCACTTT.

The chain links TRBV28 to TRBJ2-7; 16 bases are a match to TRBD2. CDR3 length: 15 amino acids. The V gene end was trimmed by 5 bases and the J gene end by 9 bases; junction bases not matched to a gene: 7. In germline, CDR1 is MDHEN, CDR2 SYDVKM. CDR3 bases: TGTGCCAGCAGTCCGCCGGGACTAGCGGGAGGGGGGCAGTACTTC. Translating it yields CASSPPGLAGGGQYF.

CDR3 loop: CASSTGTRSGEQFF. As DNA, the CDR3 is TGTGCCAGTAGCACCGGGACAAGGTCAGGTGAGCAGTTCTTC. The chain has TRBV19 and TRBJ2-1; tentatively, D is TRBD1 (6 bases). Per the germline V gene, CDR1 is LNHDA and CDR2 is SQIVND (reference sequence). This CDR3 has 14 residues. Trimming cost V 6 bases and J 9 bases, with 18 bases left between them.

The chain joins TRBV7-6 to TRBJ1-1; 9 bases agree with TRBD1. Germline V gene data show CDR1 as SGHVS and CDR2 as FNYEAQ. V gave up 4 bases and J gave up 7 bases; unmatched junction bases: 1. The CDR3 sequence is 12 residues long. In DNA form, the CDR3 reads TGTGCCAGCAGCTGGGGACAGGGTGAAGCTTTCTTT. Translated: CASSWGQGEAFF.